Each of the 19 T cell receptor beta chains below was sequenced from the same sample in a study of blood T cell repertoires in COVID-19. Method: immunoSEQ multiplex PCR; TCRdb's copy keeps in-frame clones and lacks some. The sample lists around 100,000 clones, around 87% seen once, with approximately 2.9% in the top ten. The sequencing sample was made of peripheral blood. The source is a man between 50 and 59 years old with active or convalescent COVID-19.

V usage is TRBV10-2 and J usage is TRBJ2-2, with D tentatively TRBD2 (5 bases). This CDR3 is 13 amino acids long. V shed 5 bases and J shed 3 bases, with 7 bases lying between them. Germline CDR1 WSHSY, CDR2 SAAADI. CDR3 in amino acids: CASSRGDTGELFF. The DNA for the CDR3 is TGCGCCAGCAGTCGGGGTGACACCGGGGAGCTGTTTTTT.

The rearrangement joins TRBV5-1 to TRBJ1-4; D not certain. CDR3 length equals 15 residues. In germline, CDR1 is SGHRS, CDR2 YFSETQ. V was cut by 5 bases and J by 0 bases, with 11 bases left in between. In DNA form, the CDR3 reads TGCGCCAGCAGGGAGTCGGCGGCAACTAATGAAAAACTGTTTTTT. Amino acids: CASRESAATNEKLFF.

The genes are TRBV27 and TRBJ2-5, with 14 bases that match TRBD2. Germline loops: CDR1 MNHEY, CDR2 SMNVEV (reference sequence). This CDR3 region has 18 residues. The junction had 5 bases not matched to a gene; V was cut back by 1 base and J by 1 base. The CDR3 DNA reads TGTGCCAGCAGTTTATGGACTAGCGGGGGGCCTACCCAAGAGACCCAGTACTTC. Translation gives CASSLWTSGGPTQETQYF.

The chain carries TRBV3-1 (or the pseudogene TRBV3-2) and TRBJ1-5; 7 nucleotides align to TRBD1. The germline V gene encodes CDR1 LGHDT and CDR2 YNNKEL (reference sequence). The CDR3 consists of 15 residues. V lost 1 base to trimming and J lost 4 bases; unmatched junction nucleotides: 4. The CDR3 is CASSQGQGPNQPQHF. CDR3 coding DNA: TGTGCCAGCAGCCAAGGACAGGGACCGAATCAGCCCCAGCATTTT.

The V and J genes are TRBV28 and TRBJ1-5, with 8 bases that match TRBD1. The CDR3 is made up of 14 amino acids. Unmatched junction bases numbered 5, after V lost 8 bases and J lost 2 bases. CDR1 is MDHEN and CDR2 is SYDVKM in the germline V gene. DNA for the CDR3: TGTGCCAGCTCCTCGACAGGGGGCAATCAGCCCCAGCATTTT. This codes for CASSSTGGNQPQHF.

The V gene is TRBV12-5, the J gene TRBJ2-1, with a possible D match to TRBD2 (5 bases). The length of the CDR3 is 16 residues. Per germline, CDR1 LGHNT and CDR2 FRNRAP. The ends were cut back, 0 bases at V and 1 base at J, with 10 bases in the middle. The CDR3 coding sequence is TGTGCTAGTGGTTTGGTAAACCGGGGTTCCTACAATGAGCAGTTCTTC. Its translation is CASGLVNRGSYNEQFF.

This clone was counted a single time. This chain connects TRBV28 to TRBJ2-6; 11 bases are a match to TRBD2. Trimming took 5 bases from V and 0 from J; bases not matched to a gene: 9. The CDR3 length is 19 residues. Germline V gene sequence: CDR1 MDHEN, CDR2 SYDVKM. In DNA form, the CDR3 reads TGTGCCAGCAGTCCCGCCGGGACTAGCGGATTCTCTGGGGCCAACGTCCTGACTTTC. It codes for CASSPAGTSGFSGANVLTF.

The V and J genes are TRBV3-1 (or the pseudogene TRBV3-2) and TRBJ2-5; TRBD2 matches 13 bases. Germline CDR1 and CDR2: LGHDT and YNNKEL (reference sequence). V gave up 4 bases and J gave up 0 bases; unmatched junction bases: 2. This CDR3 contains 16 residues. As DNA, the CDR3 is TGTGCCAGCAGCCCGACTAGCGGGGGGTACCAAGAGACCCAGTACTTC. Translation: CASSPTSGGYQETQYF.

The chain joins TRBV2 to TRBJ1-5; TRBD1 agrees at 10 bases. Germline V gene lookup returns CDR1 SNHLY and CDR2 FYNNEI. After removal of 6 bases from V and 9 bases from J, the junction contained 8 bases not matched to a gene. The CDR3 covers 14 residues. The CDR3 DNA is TGTGCCAGCAGACCGGGACAGGGGAGTTCGCCCCAGCATTTT. As protein: CASRPGQGSSPQHF.

V usage is TRBV14 and J usage is TRBJ1-2, with a weak D call TRBD1 (6 bases). The germline V gene encodes CDR1 SGHDN and CDR2 FVKESK. Trimming took 1 base from V and 0 from J, leaving 12 bases between them. The CDR3 contains 16 residues. The CDR3 loop is CASSQAGGASNYGYTF. DNA of the CDR3: TGTGCCAGCAGCCAAGCCGGGGGGGCTTCTAACTATGGCTACACCTTC.

This chain joins TRBV27 and TRBJ2-3; 16 bases fit TRBD2. Germline V gives CDR1 MNHEY, CDR2 SMNVEV (reference sequence). V dropped 8 bases and J dropped 0; count of bases not matched to a gene: 5. This CDR3 contains 17 residues. CDR3 loop: CASLGTSGGASTDTQYF. The CDR3 nucleotides are TGTGCCAGCCTCGGGACTAGCGGGGGGGCTAGCACAGATACGCAGTATTTT.

This clone was seen more than once but under ten times. This sequence joins TRBV7-8 and TRBJ1-4; maybe TRBD1 (6 bases). The CDR3 runs to 14 residues. Germline CDR1 and CDR2: SGHVS and FQNEAQ. Trimming pared 5 bases from V and 4 bases from J, leaving 11 bases between. CDR3 residues: CASSATGHNEKLFF. CDR3 coding DNA: TGTGCCAGCAGCGCGACAGGTCATAATGAAAAACTGTTTTTT.

J is TRBJ2-5 and V is TRBV24-1; 8 nucleotides align to TRBD1. This CDR3 has 14 residues. Trimming cost V 5 bases and J 0 bases; bases outside gene matches: 1. Germline V gives CDR1 KGHDR, CDR2 SFDVKD. CDR3 in amino acids: CATSGTGYQETQYF. CDR3 DNA: TGTGCCACCAGTGGGACAGGGTACCAAGAGACCCAGTACTTC.

The chain couples TRBV28 to TRBJ1-2; D is possibly TRBD1 (5 bases). Germline lookup yields CDR1 MDHEN and CDR2 SYDVKM. The germline V and J ends were trimmed by 4 bases and 5 bases, with 8 bases remaining between them. The CDR3 spans 12 residues. The CDR3 nucleotides read TGTGCCAGCAGTTCGCAGGGATATGGCTACACCTTC. Protein sequence: CASSSQGYGYTF.

The genes are TRBV5-1 and TRBJ2-7; D uncertain. There are 16 residues in the CDR3. V shed 1 base and J shed 1 base, with 15 bases lying between them. Germline V CDR1 and CDR2: SGHRS, YFSETQ. The CDR3 is CASSLTAPLPSYEQYV. CDR3 bases: TGCGCCAGCAGCTTGACAGCTCCCCTCCCTTCCTACGAGCAGTACGTC.

This clone was counted once. V and J are TRBV6-1 and TRBJ1-6; TRBD1 matches at 7 bases. The CDR3 spans 15 residues. Trimming took 3 bases from V and 7 from J; bases not matched to a gene: 6. Germline assignment: CDR1 MNHNS and CDR2 SASEGT. The CDR3 loop reads CASSDRTGNNSPLHF. DNA of the CDR3: TGTGCCAGCAGTGACCGGACAGGCAACAATTCACCCCTCCACTTT.

This chain uses TRBV6-1 with TRBJ2-5; TRBD2 matches 8 bases. This CDR3 has 16 amino acids. The V segment lost 1 base and the J segment 5 bases; nucleotides outside the gene matches: 9. Looked up from germline, CDR1 is MNHNS and CDR2 is SASEGT. The CDR3 region is CASSEGGSGGFETQYF. The CDR3 nucleotides read TGTGCCAGCAGTGAAGGAGGGAGCGGGGGCTTCGAGACCCAGTACTTC.

This sequence joins TRBV24-1 and TRBJ1-2, with 7 nucleotides matching TRBD1. CDR3 length: 15 amino acids. The ends lost 3 bases at V and 2 bases at J; junction bases unmatched: 5. The V gene's germline CDR1 is KGHDR and CDR2 SFDVKD. CDR3 DNA sequence: TGTGCCACCAGTGATGACAGGGTCCAAAACTATGGCTACACCTTC. Its protein is CATSDDRVQNYGYTF.

In this sample, this clone turned up a few times. V is TRBV2 and J is TRBJ1-3; TRBD1 is a possible D gene (5 bases). Germline V gene sequence: CDR1 SNHLY, CDR2 FYNNEI. V was cut by 2 bases and J by 2 bases, with 10 bases left in between. The CDR3 consists of 15 residues. The CDR3, as DNA: TGTGCCAGCAGTGAAAGTTGGGGCACTGGAAACACCATATATTTT. Translating gives CASSESWGTGNTIYF. Drawing the rest from reference TRBV2 and TRBJ1-3, the complete variable domain is EPEVTQTPSHQVTQMGQEVILRCVPISNHLYFYWYRQILGQKVEFLVSFYNNEISEKSEIFDDQFSVERPDGSNFTLKIRSTKLEDSAMYFCASSESWGTGNTIYFGEGSWLTVV.